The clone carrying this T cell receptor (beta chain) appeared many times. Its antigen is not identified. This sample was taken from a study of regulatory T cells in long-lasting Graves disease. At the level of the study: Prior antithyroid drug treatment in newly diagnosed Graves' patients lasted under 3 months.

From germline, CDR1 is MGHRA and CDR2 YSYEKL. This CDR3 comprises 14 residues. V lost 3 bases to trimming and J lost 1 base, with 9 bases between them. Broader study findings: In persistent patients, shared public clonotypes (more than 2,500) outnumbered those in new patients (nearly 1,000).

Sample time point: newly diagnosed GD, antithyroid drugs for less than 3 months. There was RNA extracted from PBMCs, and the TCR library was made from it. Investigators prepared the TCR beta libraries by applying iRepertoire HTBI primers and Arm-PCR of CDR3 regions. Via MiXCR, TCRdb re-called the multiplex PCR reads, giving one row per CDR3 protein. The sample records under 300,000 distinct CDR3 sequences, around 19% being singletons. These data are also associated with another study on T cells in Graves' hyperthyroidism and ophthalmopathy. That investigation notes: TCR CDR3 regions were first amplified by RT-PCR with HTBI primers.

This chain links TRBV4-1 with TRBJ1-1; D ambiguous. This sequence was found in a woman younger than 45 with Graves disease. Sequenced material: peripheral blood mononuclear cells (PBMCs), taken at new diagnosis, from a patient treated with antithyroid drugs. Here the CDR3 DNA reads TGCGCCAGCAGCCACGGAACTCAGAACACTGAAGCTTTCTTT. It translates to CASSHGTQNTEAFF.